This T cell receptor beta chain derives from a study of blood T cell repertoires in COVID-19. Study-wide context: Some COVID-19 samples were acute and others convalescent; all came from the United States, Italy and Spain. The cDNA or gDNA used as material had been derived from T cells, B-cell-depleted T cells, or PBMCs.

How the authors handled the data: Reference gene primer amplification gave nucleated cell count estimates. This table comes from immunoSEQ multiplex PCR, and its TCRdb copy is limited to in-frame clones, with some not included. Clone size and the V and J calls come from that table; the DNA yielded D and trimming. The sample holds about 200,000 clones, roughly 87% seen once. Germline-derived CDR1 and CDR2 are SGHDT and YYEEEE. The CDR3 loop spans 14 amino acids. Trimming pared 4 bases from V and 0 bases from J, leaving 10 bases between. The chain recombines TRBV5-6 with TRBJ1-1, with D tentatively TRBD1 (6 bases). The sequence came from a man aged 40-49 years with active or convalescent COVID-19. Sequencing was performed on peripheral blood. CDR3 loop: CASSTTGLNTEAFF. The CDR3, as DNA: TGTGCCAGCAGCACTACAGGGCTGAACACTGAAGCTTTCTTT.